A single sample is the source of the 20 T cell receptor beta chains below, sequenced in a study of CD8+CD57+ T cells in acquired aplastic anemia. All sequencing subjects had displayed CD8+CD57+ cell expansion on flow cytometry. TCR beta VDJ and CDR3 were profiled, and genomic DNA was the template. TCRdb called the reads again in MiXCR, with one record for every CDR3 protein. This table has under 350,000 distinct CDR3 sequences, approximately 57% appearing once. Input material: sorted CD4+, CD8+, or CD8+CD57+ T cells (not recorded which) from PBMCs. Every receptor here comes from a human donor with aplastic anemia.

There are a few counts of this clonotype. Relative to the germline gene, one junction end is altered; a read error may explain this. The chain employs TRBV18 and TRBJ1-6; possibly TRBD1 for D (6 bases). Germline CDR1 is KGHSH and CDR2 is LQKENI. The CDR3 loop spans 15 amino acids. As DNA, the CDR3 is TGTGCCAGCCCACCAGGGGTTGTTGATAATTCACCCCTCCACTTT. Translation gives CASPPGVVDNSPLHF.

This rearrangement joins TRBV10-3 to TRBJ1-2; 8 bases fit TRBD1. Germline V gene lookup returns CDR1 ENHRY and CDR2 SYGVKD. With 3 bases clipped from V and 8 bases from J, the junction kept 11 bases outside the gene matches. CDR3 length equals 15 residues. CDR3 DNA: TGTGCCATCAGTGAATCAGGGGGCGCAGGGTTAGGCTACACCTTC. The encoded protein is CAISESGGAGLGYTF.

J is TRBJ1-1 and V is TRBV7-2; 8 bases line up with TRBD1. This CDR3 has 14 residues. Trimming removed 3 bases from V and 4 bases from J; junction bases left unmatched: 4. CDR1 is SGHTA and CDR2 is FQGNSA in the germline V gene. CDR3 region: CASSFRQGSTEAFF. DNA for the CDR3: TGTGCCAGCAGCTTCCGACAGGGGAGCACTGAAGCTTTCTTT.

The chain is built from TRBV10-3 and TRBJ1-5; weak D call: TRBD1 (5 bases). In germline, CDR1 is ENHRY, CDR2 SYGVKD. Trimming left V 4 bases short and J 6 bases short, with 16 bases between. The CDR3 sequence is 15 residues long. CDR3 region: CAISVDSRGGQPQHF. Written as DNA, the CDR3 is TGTGCCATCAGTGTCGACAGTCGCGGGGGTCAGCCCCAGCATTTT.

Comment on this clonotype: A much bigger clone sits one base away, suggesting this may be a read error. The rearrangement links TRBV20-1 to TRBJ1-1; no clear D gene. The CDR3 is made up of 11 amino acids. V shed 2 bases and J shed 4 bases, with 5 bases lying between them. CDR1 and CDR2 (germline): DFQATT, SNEGSKA (reference sequence). For the CDR3, the DNA is TGCAGTGCTAGATGGGGCACTGAAGCTTTCTTT. Amino acids: CSARWGTEAFF.

This clonotype was observed a few times. This sequence joins TRBV15 and TRBJ2-7; D may match TRBD1 or TRBD2 (5 bases each). In germline, CDR1 is LNHNV, CDR2 YYDKDF (reference sequence). Trimming removed 0 bases from V and 7 bases from J, with 22 bases in between. This CDR3 comprises 17 residues. Written as DNA, the CDR3 is TGTGCCACCAGCAGAGATTGGTTTGGGACCCGTGCCGGGGAGCAGTACTTC. Amino acids: CATSRDWFGTRAGEQYF.

This clonotype has ten or more counts. This sequence joins TRBV5-8 and TRBJ2-7, with 9 bases identical to TRBD2. The V gene end was trimmed by 0 bases and the J gene end by 3 bases; junction bases not matched to a gene: 1. The CDR3 covers 14 residues. The germline V gene has CDR1 SGHTS and CDR2 YDEGEE. CDR3 in DNA: TGTGCCAGCAGCTTGGGCGGGAGGGTCTACGAGCAGTACTTC. It is translated as CASSLGGRVYEQYF.

The J gene is TRBJ2-5, the V gene TRBV5-1; 10 bases align to TRBD1. V lost 2 bases to trimming and J lost 5 bases; unmatched junction nucleotides: 9. Germline V gives CDR1 SGHRS, CDR2 YFSETQ. This CDR3 region has 16 residues. The CDR3 region has the DNA TGCGCCAGCAGCTTTCTACCGGGACAGGGGTGGGAGACCCAGTACTTC. It is translated as CASSFLPGQGWETQYF.

The V and J genes are TRBV29-1 and TRBJ1-3, with no clear D. Germline V gene sequence: CDR1 SQVTM, CDR2 ANQGSEA. The CDR3 is 12 amino acids. V gave up 8 bases and J gave up 0 bases, with 8 bases separating them. The CDR3 DNA reads TGCAGCTTCCGGGGCTCTGGAAACACCATATATTTT. Translated: CSFRGSGNTIYF.

A word on this clonotype: The CDR3 does not close with the conserved phenylalanine or tryptophan, likely indicating a read error. Because the CDR3's place on the DNA is in doubt, the DNA is left out and the CDR3 is given as listed by TCRdb. This sequence joins TRBV29-1 and TRBJ2-1; the tabulated D call, TRBD2, remains unverified against the DNA. 16 amino acids form the CDR3, both terminal residues included. CDR1 is SQVTM and CDR2 is ANQGSEA in the germline V gene. CDR3 region: CSVAKGSGGPSGERFL.

This clonotype was picked up a small number of times. The gene calls are TRBV7-9 and TRBJ2-7; 8 bases align to TRBD2. J gave up 6 bases and V 5 bases, and 12 bases lay outside the gene matches. Germline lookup yields CDR1 SEHNR and CDR2 FQNEAQ (reference sequence). CDR3 length: 15 residues. CDR3 loop: CASSGWVGRAFEQYF. The CDR3 region has the DNA TGTGCCAGCAGCGGGTGGGTCGGGAGGGCCTTCGAGCAGTACTTC. The complete variable domain, with remaining parts taken from reference TRBV7-9 and TRBJ2-7, reads DTGVSQNPRHKITKRGQNVTFRCDPISEHNRLYWYRQTLGQGPEFLTYFQNEAQLEKSRLLSDRFSAERPKGSFSTLEIQRTEQGDSAMYLCASSGWVGRAFEQYFGPGTRLTVT.

This clonotype was detected ten times or more. The chain carries TRBV5-1 and TRBJ2-3; no definite D call. The CDR3 is made up of 11 amino acids. Trimming removed 7 bases from V and 6 bases from J, with 9 bases in between. In germline, CDR1 is SGHRS, CDR2 YFSETQ. As DNA, the CDR3 is TGCGCCAGCTTTCAAGGGGATACGCAGTATTTT. Encoded protein: CASFQGDTQYF. The full variable domain, its missing parts supplied by reference TRBV5-1 and TRBJ2-3, is KAGVTQTPRYLIKTRGQQVTLSCSPISGHRSVSWYQQTPGQGLQFLFEYFSETQRNKGNFPGRFSGRQFSNSRSEMNVSTLELGDSALYLCASFQGDTQYFGPGTRLTVL.

This chain joins TRBV15 and TRBJ2-5, with TRBD1 as a possible D gene (5 bases). V was pared by 2 bases and J by 4 bases, with 8 bases between. CDR1 and CDR2 (germline): LNHNV, YYDKDF (reference sequence). The CDR3 runs to 13 residues. The CDR3 DNA sequence: TGTGCCACCAGCAGACAGGGCGGAGAGACCCAGTACTTC. This codes for CATSRQGGETQYF. Based on the CDR3 plus reference TRBV15 and TRBJ2-5, the full variable domain is DAMVIQNPRYQVTQFGKPVTLSCSQTLNHNVMYWYQQKSSQAPKLLFHYYDKDFNNEADTPDNFQSRRPNTSFCFLDIRSPGLGDTAMYLCATSRQGGETQYFGPGTRLLVL.

Remarks on this clonotype: Its ends do not fully match the called genes, so a read error is possible. V and J are TRBV12-5 and TRBJ2-7, with D hard to call. This CDR3 comprises 15 residues. Germline lookup yields CDR1 LGHNT and CDR2 FRNRAP. This CDR3 is CASGLADLGRRHLVW. DNA for the CDR3: TGTGCTAGTGGTTTGGCAGACCTAGGACGTCGACACCTCGTCTGG.

This clonotype showed up just once. V and J are TRBV19 and TRBJ2-3; the D gene is possibly TRBD2 (6 bases). Trimming shortened V by 5 bases and J by 6 bases, and 18 bases separated the two germline ends. This CDR3 region has 15 residues. Germline lookup yields CDR1 LNHDA and CDR2 SQIVND (reference sequence). CDR3 DNA sequence: TGTGCCAGTAGTCCATCGAGCGGGCCAGGGGATACGCAGTATTTT. Translating it yields CASSPSSGPGDTQYF. Filled out from reference TRBV19 and TRBJ2-3, the complete variable domain reads DGGITQSPKYLFRKEGQNVTLSCEQNLNHDAMYWYRQDPGQGLRLIYYSQIVNDFQKGDIAEGYSVSREKKESFPLTVTSAQKNPTAFYLCASSPSSGPGDTQYFGPGTRLTVL.

In the case of this clonotype: Here the CDR3 omits its conserved ending phenylalanine or tryptophan, so a read error is the likely source. It is unclear where the CDR3 begins or ends on the DNA, so no DNA is shown, and the CDR3 is as TCRdb lists it. The chain joins TRBV2 to TRBJ1-3; the DNA was not compared with TRBD1, the D call given in the table. The CDR3 length equals 9 residues, ends included. Per germline, CDR1 SNHLY and CDR2 FYNNEI. This CDR3 is CASRQTGDT.

The rearrangement links TRBV20-1 to TRBJ2-5; 10 bases are shared with TRBD2. Trimming at V came to 5 bases and at J to 4 bases, leaving 10 bases not matched to a gene. This CDR3 is 15 amino acids long. Germline V gene sequence: CDR1 DFQATT, CDR2 SNEGSKA (reference sequence). CDR3 protein: CSALALAGRAETQYF. CDR3 nucleotide sequence: TGCAGTGCTCTGGCACTAGCGGGGCGGGCAGAGACCCAGTACTTC.

This clonotype was detected many times. The chain carries TRBV19 and TRBJ1-5; D gene ambiguous. Between the trimmed V and J ends, which lost 3 bases and 6 bases, there was a span of 9 bases. Germline CDR1 is LNHDA and CDR2 is SQIVND (reference sequence). The CDR3 loop spans 13 amino acids. The CDR3 coding sequence is TGTGCCAGTAGTATTATGGGGTCTCAGCCCCAGCATTTT. This gives the protein CASSIMGSQPQHF.

The chain employs TRBV19 and TRBJ1-5; 8 positions agree with TRBD1. Germline lookup yields CDR1 LNHDA and CDR2 SQIVND (reference sequence). Unmatched junction bases numbered 9, after V lost 4 bases and J lost 1 base. This CDR3 is built from 17 residues. The chain's CDR3 is CASSTSWTGSSNQPQHF. DNA of the CDR3: TGTGCCAGTAGTACCTCCTGGACAGGGAGCAGCAATCAGCCCCAGCATTTT.

In its sample, this clonotype was seen many times. The V call is TRBV6-1, the J call TRBJ2-7; 9 nucleotides align to TRBD2. CDR1 is MNHNS, CDR2 SASEGT, per germline. J gave up 0 bases and V 1 base, and 7 bases lay outside the gene matches. This CDR3 contains 17 residues. The CDR3 protein is CASSEVGAGGSSYEQYF. The CDR3 DNA follows: TGTGCCAGCAGTGAAGTGGGGGCGGGGGGGAGCTCCTACGAGCAGTACTTC.